This TCR beta chain was captured by sequencing in a study of T-cell memory formation after mild COVID-19 (dated by TCRdb to about 2021). About the study as a whole: TCR sequence clusters from the two donors were largely donor specific. The cohort comprised two young, previously healthy adult volunteers, one female and one male. Longitudinal TCRalpha and TCRbeta repertoire sequencing tracked T-cell clones expanding and contracting after mild COVID-19 in two donors. General conclusions and limits of the study: Clones contracting from day 15 to 85 had balanced CD4/CD8 phenotypes, while a second wave expanding from day 15 to 37 was biased towards CD4+. Whether the second-wave clones peaking on day 37 were SARS-CoV-2 specific was not confirmed. Contracting CD4+ clones appeared mostly in the CM and EM memory subsets, whereas CD8+ clones were enriched in EMRA. Some responding clones were found in pre-infection memory, which suggests that pre-existing cross-reactive memory T cells took part in the SARS-CoV-2 response. The study covered only a couple of mild cases, and larger cohorts including severe cases with pre-infection samples were considered necessary.

Sequencer: Illumina NovaSeq 6000. TCRalpha and TCRbeta cDNA libraries were constructed by 5'RACE with constant-segment primers, with sample barcodes and unique molecular identifiers being introduced. RNA was extracted from every sample with Trizol reagent. The libraries were amplified in two PCR steps, and the second step added a second sample barcode and Illumina TruSeq adapters. Sequencing of the libraries was done on an Illumina NovaSeq, producing 2 x 150 bp paired-end reads. The original methods were these. Demultiplexing of reads and collapsing into UMI-guided consensus sequences were performed with migec v1.2.7. With mixcr v2.1.11, UMI consensuses were aligned to TRA and TRB V and J templates and assembled into clonotypes. Expanded or contracted clonotypes were those called significant by both edgeR and NoisET, with noise models trained on biological replicates. For edgeR calls, the cutoffs were a false discovery rate-adjusted p below 0.01 and a log2 fold-change threshold of 1. As an exploratory analysis of dynamics, max-normalized trajectories of the 1000 most abundant clonotypes were examined by PCA with hierarchical clustering. The CD4 or CD8 phenotype of responding clones was assigned using the separately sequenced CD4+ and CD8+ repertoires. TCRdb reprocessing: public reads trimmed at Q25 with fastp, clones called with MiXCR, in-frame beta chains kept. CDR3 protein duplicates are merged, each entry listing the most common genes and DNA. These V and J calls rely on TCRdb rather than the paper's analysis. The sample has a few hundred thousand distinct CDR3 sequences on record, 15% to 20% of them singletons. Jointly, the top ten make up roughly 24% of the sample.

Note on this clonotype: Its cognate antigen has yet to be identified. Base qualities are not recorded, but no much larger clone differs from it by a single base.

PBMCs were isolated by Ficoll-Paque density gradient centrifugation. The trim is 1 base for V and 4 bases for J, with a gap of 20 bases between the germline ends. The CDR3, from cysteine to phenylalanine, totals 18 residues. The DNA shown is the 54-base CDR3, in frame from base 1. The germline V gene encodes CDR1 SEHNR and CDR2 FQNEAQ (reference sequence). The chain was built from TRBV7-9 and TRBJ2-1; TRBD1 is perhaps the D gene, given 6 matching bases. The sample comprised PBMCs or a T cell subset sorted from them (not recorded which). The receptor comes from a man younger than 35 who had mild COVID-19 (a few samples of this study predate the infection). The sample titles of this study are shuffled in the database, so cell type and time point are left out; the donor was told from shared clones. This receptor has the CDR3 CASSLGVGAWGYYNEQFF. The base sequence is TGTGCCAGCAGCTTAGGCGTGGGGGCCTGGGGTTATTACAATGAGCAGTTCTTC.